What follows are 3 T cell receptor beta chains derived from one specimen sequenced in a study of shared clonotypes between healthy human individuals. Libraries were prepared by immunoSEQ multiplex PCR; TCRdb keeps only in-frame clonotypes and omits some of them. The sample holds 2.3 million or so clones; roughly 93% are singletons and the top ten take under 0.45%. The specimen sequenced was naive CD4+ T cells from PBMCs. Specified subset: CD45RA+ positively selected. These receptors were obtained from a man aged 18 to 29 in good health. Some clones in this sample may be carry-over from other donors' samples.

This rearrangement joins TRBV6-5 to TRBJ2-4, with D possibly matching TRBD2 (5 bases). The CDR3 has 13 amino acids. Germline assignment: CDR1 MNHEY and CDR2 SVGAGI. Trimming took 7 bases from V and 6 from J, leaving 13 bases between them. The CDR3 here is CASTPPGSNIQYF. In DNA form, the CDR3 reads TGTGCCAGCACCCCTCCGGGGTCAAACATTCAGTACTTC.

V and J are TRBV15 and TRBJ2-7; the D is unclear. The length of the CDR3 is 16 residues. Trimming stripped 1 base from V and 3 bases from J, with 16 bases between. Germline V gene sequence: CDR1 LNHNV, CDR2 YYDKDF (reference sequence). The CDR3 loop is CATSRVITRSLYEQYF. The CDR3 region has the DNA TGTGCCACCAGCAGAGTGATAACACGCTCCCTCTACGAGCAGTACTTC.

Of note for this clone: Other DNA sequences within the sample encode an identical CDR3. This chain uses TRBV12-5 with TRBJ2-2; D gene ambiguous. The CDR3 covers 11 residues. Germline CDR1 is LGHNT and CDR2 is FRNRAP. Trimming left V 1 base short and J 7 bases short, with 1 base between. CDR3: CASGLGGELFF. CDR3 nucleotides: TGTGCTAGTGGTTTGGGCGGGGAGCTGTTTTTT. Using reference TRBV12-5 and TRBJ2-2 for the parts outside the CDR3, the full variable domain is DARVTQTPRHKVTEMGQEVTMRCQPILGHNTVFWYRQTMMQGLELLAYFRNRAPLDDSGMPKDRFSAEMPDATLATLKIQPSEPRDSAVYFCASGLGGELFFGEGSRLTVL.